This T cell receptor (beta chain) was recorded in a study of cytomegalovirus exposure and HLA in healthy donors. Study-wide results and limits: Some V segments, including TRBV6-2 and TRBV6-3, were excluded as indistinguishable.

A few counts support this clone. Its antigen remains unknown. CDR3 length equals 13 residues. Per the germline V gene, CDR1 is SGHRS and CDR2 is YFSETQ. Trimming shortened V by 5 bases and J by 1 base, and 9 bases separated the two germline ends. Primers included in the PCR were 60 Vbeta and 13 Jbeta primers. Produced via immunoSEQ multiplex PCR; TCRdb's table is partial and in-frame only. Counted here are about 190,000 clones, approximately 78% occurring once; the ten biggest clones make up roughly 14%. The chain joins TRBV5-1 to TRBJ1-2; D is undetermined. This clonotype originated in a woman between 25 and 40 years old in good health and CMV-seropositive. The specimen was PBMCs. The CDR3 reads CASRWEVNYGYTF. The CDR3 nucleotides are TGCGCCAGCAGGTGGGAGGTTAACTATGGCTACACCTTC.